A selection of T cell receptor beta chains follows, all from one sample in a study of early T cells in non-severe SARS-CoV-2 infection. TCRdb re-called the 5' RACE reads through MiXCR, storing one row per CDR3 protein. This table has over 35,000 distinct CDR3 sequences, roughly 6% appearing once. This sample comprised whole blood, obtained at baseline. All receptors come from an adult who was a healthcare worker with PCR-confirmed SARS-CoV-2 infection or an uninfected control (not recorded which). Both conserved end residues are part of each CDR3. Each record gives: D gene, V gene, clone size, J gene, CDR3 DNA, CDR3 protein. The D gene is left open where the match is weak. Clone sizes are given selectively: once, few, many, or a class where the clone is expanded.

-	TRBV18	-	TRBJ2-7	TGTGCCAGCTCACCAGATTCTGTGCTCTACTCCTACGAGCAGTACTTC	CASSPDSVLYSYEQYF
TRBD2	TRBV12-3/TRBV12-4	many	TRBJ2-3	TGTGCCAGCAGTTTCTACCTAGCGGGGTACACAGATACGCAGTATTTT	CASSFYLAGYTDTQYF
-	TRBV7-9	-	TRBJ1-1	TGTGCCAGCAGCTTATTGGAGGGGTTGAACACTGAAGCTTTCTTT	CASSLLEGLNTEAFF
-	TRBV25-1	few	TRBJ2-5	TGTGCCAGCAGAAGGGCCTCTTACGAGACCCAGTACTTC	CASRRASYETQYF
TRBD1	TRBV29-1	-	TRBJ1-1	TGCAGCGTACCAGAGGGGGCGCGCACTGAAGCTTTCTTT	CSVPEGARTEAFF
-	TRBV20-1	-	TRBJ2-7	TGCAGTGCTAGGGGGAACTACGAGCAGTACTTC	CSARGNYEQYF
TRBD1	TRBV19	many	TRBJ1-1	TGTGCCAGTAGTATGGGACAGGGGCGAACGAACACTGAAGCTTTCTTT	CASSMGQGRTNTEAFF
-	TRBV9	-	TRBJ2-5	TGTGCCAGCAGCGTAGACGGACAAGGGCGGGAGACCCAGTACTTC	CASSVDGQGRETQYF
TRBD2	TRBV6-4	few	TRBJ2-1	TGTGCCAGCAGTGCGGCTAGCGGGGGGGCCAATGAGCAGTTCTTC	CASSAASGGANEQFF
TRBD1	TRBV7-2	few	TRBJ2-1	TGTGCCAGCAGCTCCGGACAGGGCCTCCCCTACAATGAGCAGTTCTTC	CASSSGQGLPYNEQFF
TRBD1	TRBV3-1	-	TRBJ2-1	TGTGCCAGCAGCAACCGGGACAGGGGGCGAAATGAGCAGTTCTTC	CASSNRDRGRNEQFF
-	TRBV30	few	TRBJ2-1	TGTGCCTGGAGGCCCGGCTTTCAAGCTTACAATGAGCAGTTCTTC	CAWRPGFQAYNEQFF
-	TRBV9	many	TRBJ1-1	TGTGCCAGCAGCCCTCGTAATTCGGTGAACACTGAAGCTTTCTTT	CASSPRNSVNTEAFF
-	TRBV7-3	-	TRBJ2-4	TGTGCCAGCAGCCCCCCTGGCAGCTGCATTAACCTAGCCAAAAACATTCAGTACTTC	CASSPPGSCINLAKNIQYF
-	TRBV9	many	TRBJ1-1	TGTGCCAGCAGCGTTGGGGACACTGAAGCTTTCTTT	CASSVGDTEAFF
TRBD1	TRBV28	few	TRBJ2-4	TGTGCCAGCAGTTTTCGGGGACAGACCAAAAACATTCAGTACTTC	CASSFRGQTKNIQYF
TRBD1	TRBV5-1	-	TRBJ2-6	TGCGCCAGCAGCTCGGGGACAGTCGACTCTGGGGCCAACGTCCTGACTTTC	CASSSGTVDSGANVLTF
-	TRBV9	few	TRBJ1-2	TGTGCCAGCAGCCCCCAGAGGGGGTACTATGGCTACACCTTC	CASSPQRGYYGYTF
-	TRBV30	few	TRBJ1-5	TGTGCCTGGCCGGGACCGCACAATCAGCCCCAGCATTTT	CAWPGPHNQPQHF
-	TRBV7-2	many	TRBJ2-5	TGTGCCAGCAGCCGCCGTGGGGGGCGGGAGACCCAGTACTTC	CASSRRGGRETQYF
TRBD1	TRBV28	many	TRBJ2-1	TGTGCCAGCAGTGGGACAGAGTACAATGAGCAGTTCTTC	CASSGTEYNEQFF
-	TRBV6-5	many	TRBJ2-7	TGTGCCAGCAGTTACTACCCTCCCAGGGGAAGGACGTCCTACGAGCAGTACTTC	CASSYYPPRGRTSYEQYF
TRBD1	TRBV6-5	many	TRBJ1-1	TGTGCCAGTTTAGCCCATCAGGGGGTTTCGGCTGAAGCTTTCTTT	CASLAHQGVSAEAFF
-	TRBV12-3/TRBV12-4	many	TRBJ1-5	TGTGCCAGCAGTTCCCCCCCCCTAGGGCAGCCCCAGCATTTT	CASSSPPLGQPQHF
-	TRBV7-2	-	TRBJ2-4	TGTGCCAGCAGCTTACGGGGGATAGCCAAAAACATTCAGTACTTC	CASSLRGIAKNIQYF